Following are 6 T cell receptor beta chains from one sample sequenced in a study of cytomegalovirus exposure and HLA in healthy donors. PCR was performed using 60 Vbeta and 13 Jbeta primers. TCRdb's copy holds only in-frame clones and misses some; the assay was immunoSEQ multiplex PCR. Recorded here are tens of thousands of clones; the top ten clones represent roughly 5.8%. Sequencing was carried out using PBMCs. The receptor source for this set is a human donor in good health.

The chain links TRBV30 to TRBJ1-3, with D perhaps TRBD1 (5 bases). V lost 2 bases to trimming and J lost 15 bases, with 17 bases between them. CDR1 and CDR2 (germline): GTSNPN, SVGIG (reference sequence). The CDR3 totals 12 residues. DNA for the CDR3: TGTGCCTGGAGTCCAGTCACAGGTTCGCCATATTTT. It codes for CAWSPVTGSPYF.

The J gene is TRBJ2-2, the V gene TRBV11-1; D unclear. The V gene lost 3 bases and the J gene lost 3 bases, with 5 bases spanning the gap. The CDR3 sequence is 13 residues long. In germline, CDR1 is SGHAT, CDR2 FQDESV (reference sequence). In DNA, the CDR3 is TGTGCCAGCAGCTTCAGTTACACCGGGGAGCTGTTTTTT. It yields the protein CASSFSYTGELFF.

The chain recombines TRBV19 with TRBJ1-1; D uncertain. CDR3 length: 13 residues. V lost 3 bases and J lost 0, with 5 bases in between. CDR1 LNHDA and CDR2 SQIVND come from the germline V gene (reference sequence). The CDR3 DNA follows: TGTGCCAGTAGTATGCAGGTGAACACTGAAGCTTTCTTT. It yields the protein CASSMQVNTEAFF.

This chain uses TRBV11-2 with TRBJ2-5, with 9 bases aligning to TRBD2. CDR3 length: 15 amino acids. Germline-derived CDR1 and CDR2 are SGHAT and FQNNGV. The V and J ends lost 1 base and 3 bases, in that order; junction bases with no gene match: 3. CDR3 protein: CASSLVAGEKETQYF. CDR3 coding DNA: TGTGCCAGCAGCTTAGTAGCGGGGGAAAAAGAGACCCAGTACTTC.

CDR3: CASSRLQLNGNTIYF. The CDR3 nucleotides read TGTGCCAGCAGCCGACTCCAACTAAATGGAAACACCATATATTTT. V gene TRBV28 combines with J gene TRBJ1-3; D is unclear. Trimming pared 6 bases from V and 3 bases from J, leaving 15 bases between. Looked up from germline, CDR1 is MDHEN and CDR2 is SYDVKM. The CDR3 is 15 residues long. Full variable domain (rest looked up from reference TRBV28 and TRBJ1-3): DVKVTQSSRYLVKRTGEKVFLECVQDMDHENMFWYRQDPGLGLRLIYFSYDVKMKEKGDIPEGYSVSREKKERFSLILESASTNQTSMYLCASSRLQLNGNTIYFGEGSWLTVV.

Remarks on this clone: The same CDR3 is also encoded by other DNA sequences in this sample. The chain combines TRBV5-6 with TRBJ2-1; tentative D call: TRBD2 (5 bases). This CDR3 region has 13 residues. V was cut by 0 bases and J by 7 bases, with 8 bases left in between. Germline CDR1 SGHDT, CDR2 YYEEEE. CDR3 loop: CASSLDRGNEQFF. CDR3 DNA: TGTGCCAGCAGCTTGGATAGAGGGAATGAGCAGTTCTTC.